This note documents a single TCR beta chain sequence. The sample belongs to a study of blood T cell repertoires in COVID-19. The protocol was immunoSEQ multiplex PCR, while the TCRdb copy is restricted to in-frame clones and leaves out a portion. Among about 500,000 clones listed, 85% to 90% were seen once. Trimming cost V 7 bases and J 1 base; bases outside gene matches: 14. From germline, CDR1 is MNHEY and CDR2 SMNVEV (reference sequence). This CDR3 contains 18 residues. The source is a woman aged 45-65 years with COVID-19, enrolled during active disease. The chain uses TRBV27 and TRBJ1-2; 11 nucleotides line up with TRBD1. The sample consisted of peripheral blood. CDR3 coding DNA: TGTGCCAGCACCTCATCCCCGGGACAGGGGGTTTATAACTATGGCTACACCTTC. It codes for CASTSSPGQGVYNYGYTF.